This T cell receptor beta chain was identified during a study of blood T cell repertoires in COVID-19. Overall study context: Acute and convalescent COVID-19 samples came from the United States, Italy and Spain.

The CDR3 has 15 residues. Deletions cut 0 bases from V and 2 bases from J, with 11 bases between. Germline V gives CDR1 SGDLS, CDR2 YYNGEE. Generated by immunoSEQ multiplex PCR, the TCRdb table keeps only in-frame clones and is missing some. The data hold fewer than 150,000 clones, with around three quarters observed a single time. The chain links TRBV9 to TRBJ1-2; tentatively, D is TRBD1 (6 bases). Sequences were obtained from peripheral blood. This TCR was recovered from a human donor in a cohort sampled during active COVID-19. In nucleotides, the CDR3 is TGTGCCAGCAGCGTAGCCCAGGGGTTAAACTATGGCTACACCTTC. This encodes CASSVAQGLNYGYTF.